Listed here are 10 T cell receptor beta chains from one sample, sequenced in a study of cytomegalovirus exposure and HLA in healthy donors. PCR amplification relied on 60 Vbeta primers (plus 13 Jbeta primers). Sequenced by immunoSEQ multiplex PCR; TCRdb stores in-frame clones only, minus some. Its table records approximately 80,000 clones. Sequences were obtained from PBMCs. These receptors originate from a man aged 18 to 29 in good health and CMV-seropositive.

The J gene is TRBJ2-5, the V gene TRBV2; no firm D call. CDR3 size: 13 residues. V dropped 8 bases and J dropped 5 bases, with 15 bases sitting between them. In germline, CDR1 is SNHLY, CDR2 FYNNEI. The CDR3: CASQVPAEETQYF. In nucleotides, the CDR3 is TGTGCCAGCCAGGTCCCAGCCGAGGAGACCCAGTACTTC.

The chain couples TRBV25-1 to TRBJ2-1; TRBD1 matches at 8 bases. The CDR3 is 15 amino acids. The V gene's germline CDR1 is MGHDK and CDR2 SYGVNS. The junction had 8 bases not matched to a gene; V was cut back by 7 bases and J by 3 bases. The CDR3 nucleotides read TGTGCCAGCACGCATAACAGGGGGGTCTACAATGAGCAGTTCTTC. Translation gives CASTHNRGVYNEQFF. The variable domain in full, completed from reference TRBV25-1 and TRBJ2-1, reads EADIYQTPRYLVIGTGKKITLECSQTMGHDKMYWYQQDPGMELHLIHYSYGVNSTEKGDLSSESTVSRIRTEHFPLTLESARPSHTSQYLCASTHNRGVYNEQFFGPGTRLTVL.

The CDR3 DNA reads TGTGCCTGGAGAGGCAGGGGTTCAGGTGGCTACACCTTC. Its protein product is CAWRGRGSGGYTF. The genes are TRBV30 and TRBJ1-2; a weak D match, TRBD1 (6 bases). Germline V CDR1 and CDR2: GTSNPN, SVGIG (reference sequence). V gave up 3 bases and J gave up 7 bases, with 15 bases separating them. This CDR3 spans 13 amino acids.

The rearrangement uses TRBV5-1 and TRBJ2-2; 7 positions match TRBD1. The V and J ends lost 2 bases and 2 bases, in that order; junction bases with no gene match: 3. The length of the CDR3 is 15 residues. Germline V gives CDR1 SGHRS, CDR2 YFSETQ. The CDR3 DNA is TGCGCCAGCAGCTTTGACAGGGCAAACACCGGGGAGCTGTTTTTT. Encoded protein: CASSFDRANTGELFF.

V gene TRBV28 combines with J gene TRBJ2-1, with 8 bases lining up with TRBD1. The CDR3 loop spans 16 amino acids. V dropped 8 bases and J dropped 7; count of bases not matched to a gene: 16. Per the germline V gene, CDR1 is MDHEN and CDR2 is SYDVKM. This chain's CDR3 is CASCPPWGQDKNEQFF. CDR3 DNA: TGTGCCAGCTGCCCCCCGTGGGGACAGGATAAGAATGAGCAGTTCTTC.

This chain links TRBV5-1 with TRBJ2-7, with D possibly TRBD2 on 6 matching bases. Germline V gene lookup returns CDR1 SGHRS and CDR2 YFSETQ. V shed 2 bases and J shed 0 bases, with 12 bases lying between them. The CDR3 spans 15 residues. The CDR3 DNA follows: TGCGCCAGCAGCTTTATGGACGGGGGCTCCTACGAGCAGTACTTC. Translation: CASSFMDGGSYEQYF.

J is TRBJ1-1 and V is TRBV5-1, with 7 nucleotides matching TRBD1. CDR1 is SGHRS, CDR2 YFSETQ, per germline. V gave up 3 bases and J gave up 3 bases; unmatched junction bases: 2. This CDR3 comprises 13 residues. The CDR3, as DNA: TGCGCCAGCAGCTCTCAGGGGGACACTGAAGCTTTCTTT. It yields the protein CASSSQGDTEAFF.

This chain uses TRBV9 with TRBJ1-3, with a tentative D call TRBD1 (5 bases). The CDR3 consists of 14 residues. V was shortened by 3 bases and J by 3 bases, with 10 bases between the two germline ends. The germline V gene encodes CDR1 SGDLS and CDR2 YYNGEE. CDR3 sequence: CASSATGDGNTIYF. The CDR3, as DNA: TGTGCCAGCAGCGCTACAGGAGATGGAAACACCATATATTTT.

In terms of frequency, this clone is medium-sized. This CDR3 is CASTEDSLSSGANVLTF. For the CDR3, the DNA is TGTGCCAGCACCGAGGACAGCCTTAGCTCTGGGGCCAACGTCCTGACTTTC. V and J are TRBV2 and TRBJ2-6, with D possibly being TRBD1 (6 bases). Germline-derived CDR1 and CDR2 are SNHLY and FYNNEI. Trimming shortened V by 7 bases and J by 0 bases, and 16 bases separated the two germline ends. This CDR3 has 17 residues.

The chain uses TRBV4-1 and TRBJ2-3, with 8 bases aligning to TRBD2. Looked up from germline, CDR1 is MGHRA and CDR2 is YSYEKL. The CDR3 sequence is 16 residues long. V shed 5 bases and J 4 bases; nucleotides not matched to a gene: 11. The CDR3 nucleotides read TGCGCCAGCAGCTCCCGGGACATCGGGAGGGCAGATACGCAGTATTTT. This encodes CASSSRDIGRADTQYF.